The clone carrying this TCR beta chain was seen a handful of times. The entry originates in a study of early T cells in non-severe SARS-CoV-2 infection. Study-level background: Investigators sequenced bulk RNA drawn from unsorted whole blood, and chains remained unpaired.

Germline trimming cut 7 bases from V and 0 bases from J; bases unmatched to any gene: 5. CDR1 and CDR2 (germline): SGDLS, YYNGEE. This CDR3 is 15 amino acids long. cDNA molecules, individually, were tagged with unique molecular identifiers. Each CDR3 protein gets one entry after TCRdb re-called the 5' RACE reads with MiXCR. The profile shows 75,000 or so distinct CDR3 sequences, approximately 10% of them singletons. The sequences come from whole blood, collected at baseline. This chain joins TRBV9 and TRBJ1-5; TRBD1 aligns across 9 bases. The origin of this receptor is an adult who was a healthcare worker with PCR-confirmed SARS-CoV-2 infection or an uninfected control (not recorded which). This CDR3 is CASGRQGDSNQPQHF. CDR3 sequence (DNA): TGTGCCAGCGGCAGACAGGGGGATAGCAATCAGCCCCAGCATTTT.